This T cell receptor (beta chain) is from a study of shared T cell receptors in the human thymus. From germline, CDR1 is MDHEN and CDR2 SYDVKM. The CDR3 length is 21 residues. Losses at the gene ends were 3 bases for V and 3 bases for J; bases not matched to a gene: 21. The data were produced by immunoSEQ multiplex PCR, yet TCRdb's version contains in-frame clones alone and is incomplete. The table lists over 450,000 clones, approximately 80% of them singletons, with more than 0.01% in the top ten. This clone was seen once. The same sample was also used in a study of human thymus T cells. From that second work: Obtained as resections during corrective heart surgery, the thymus tissue was then studied. Gene usage (both V and J) appeared biased in thymic and blood repertoires. A high degree of thymic repertoire overlap among unrelated individuals was reported in related research.

V and J are TRBV28 and TRBJ2-7; 12 bases align to TRBD1. What was sequenced was thymocytes. The sequence was collected from a boy in the first two years of life with a congenital heart defect. The chain's CDR3 is CASSLSRGTGGGPGLHYEQYF. The CDR3 bases are TGTGCCAGCAGTTTGTCCCGCGGGACAGGGGGCGGCCCGGGACTACACTACGAGCAGTACTTC.